A single T cell receptor (beta chain) is shown here with its context. This clonotype was counted many times. Its cognate antigen has yet to be identified. No clone much larger than this one lies a single base away; base qualities are absent. The data originate from a study of T-cell reconstitution after alpha-beta-depleted transplantation in children (dated by TCRdb to about 2016). Notes on the research overall: T-cell immune reconstitution after TCRalphabeta/CD19-depleted allogeneic hematopoietic cell transplantation in children was quantitatively tracked in the study by means of TCR repertoire profiling.

The investigation overall reported the following: About two months after transplant, the apparently early recovery of alphabetaT-cell counts reportedly depended on just several hundred clones that had expanded rapidly and came from non-depleted graft cells. Over the following months the frequencies of hyperexpanded clones went down, and after one year T-cell counts and TCRbeta diversity were mostly credited to newly produced T cells. The high TCRbeta diversity at day 60 in some patients was ascribed to recipient T cells and intrathymic progenitors that had survived conditioning.

The treatment or condition label here, explained by the study, means: allogeneic hematopoietic cell transplantation with graft depleted of TCRalphabeta T cells and CD19 B cells. The transplant recipients were children given TCRalphabeta/CD19-depleted allogeneic hematopoietic cell grafts. Receptors were amplified or captured by PCR. These reads were obtained on an Illumina HiSeq 2500. TCR libraries were prepared with molecular barcoding, using unique molecular identifiers to normalize TCRbeta repertoire quantification. Using fastp trimming at Q25 and MiXCR clonotype assembly, TCRdb reanalyzed the public sequencing data and kept in-frame beta chains. Every entry covers one CDR3 protein and lists the most common genes and DNA from its rows. The sample data list hundreds of thousands of distinct CDR3 sequences, and about 10% of these were observed just once. The ten largest clones take up 2% of the sample.

Sample: PBMCs, taken before TCRalphabeta/CD19-depleted stem cell transplant. The clonotype originates from a child under 10 years old with inherited bone marrow failure, due to receive a stem cell transplant.

DNA sequence: TGTGCCAGCAGTACTTGGGGTTACGAGGGGAACACTGAAGCTTTCTTT. It codes for CASSTWGYEGNTEAFF. Rearrangement joined TRBV12-3 or TRBV12-4 to TRBJ1-1; no D gene is confidently identified. Inclusive of the bounding cysteine and phenylalanine, the CDR3 is 16 residues long. Just the 48-base CDR3 DNA is kept, in frame starting at base 1. A distance of 17 bases separates the germline ends of V and J, which lose 5 bases and 1 base respectively.